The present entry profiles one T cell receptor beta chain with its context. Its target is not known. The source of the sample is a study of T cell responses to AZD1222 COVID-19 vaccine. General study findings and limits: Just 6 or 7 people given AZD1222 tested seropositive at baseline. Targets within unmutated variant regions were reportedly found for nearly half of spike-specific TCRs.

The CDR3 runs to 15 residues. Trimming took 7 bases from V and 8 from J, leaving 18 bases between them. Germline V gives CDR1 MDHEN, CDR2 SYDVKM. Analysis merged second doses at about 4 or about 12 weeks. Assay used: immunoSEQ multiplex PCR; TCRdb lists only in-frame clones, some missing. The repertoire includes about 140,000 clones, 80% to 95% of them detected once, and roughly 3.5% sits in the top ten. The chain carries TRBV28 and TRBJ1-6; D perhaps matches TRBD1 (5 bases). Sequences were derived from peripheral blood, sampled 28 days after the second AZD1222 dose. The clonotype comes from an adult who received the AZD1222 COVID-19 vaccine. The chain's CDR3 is CASNSPGDGDSPLHF. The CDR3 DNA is TGTGCCAGCAACTCTCCGGGGGACGGTGATTCACCCCTCCACTTT. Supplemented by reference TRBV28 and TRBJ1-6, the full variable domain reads DVKVTQSSRYLVKRTGEKVFLECVQDMDHENMFWYRQDPGLGLRLIYFSYDVKMKEKGDIPEGYSVSREKKERFSLILESASTNQTSMYLCASNSPGDGDSPLHFGNGTRLTVT.